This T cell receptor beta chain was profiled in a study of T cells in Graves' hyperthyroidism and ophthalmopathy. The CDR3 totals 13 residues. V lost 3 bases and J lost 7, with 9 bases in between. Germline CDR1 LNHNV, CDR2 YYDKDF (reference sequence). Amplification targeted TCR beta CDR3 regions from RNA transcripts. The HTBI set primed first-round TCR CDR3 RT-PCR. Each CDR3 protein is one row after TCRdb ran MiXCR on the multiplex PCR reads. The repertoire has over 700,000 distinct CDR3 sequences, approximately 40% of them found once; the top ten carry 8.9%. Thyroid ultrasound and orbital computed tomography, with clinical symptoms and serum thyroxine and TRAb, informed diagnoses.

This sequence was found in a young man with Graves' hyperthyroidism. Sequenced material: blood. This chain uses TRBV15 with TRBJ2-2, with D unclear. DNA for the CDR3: TGTGCCACCAGCAGTGGTCGGATCGGGGAGCTGTTTTTT. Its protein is CATSSGRIGELFF.